This passage covers 25 T cell receptor beta chains from one sample sequenced in a study of blood T cells in healthy people across ages. Primers used in a second PCR of roughly 7 to 11 cycles were a sample-barcoded 5' primer and a J-beta primer mix. TCRdb reprocessed the 5' RACE reads with MiXCR, giving one entry per CDR3 protein. The sample contains some 1.4 million distinct CDR3 sequences, about 43% of which appear only once. The specimen sequenced was blood. The receptors were sampled from a woman under 30 in good health.

The genes are TRBV20-1 and TRBJ2-2, with 7 positions matching TRBD1. V lost 1 base and J lost 6; bases outside the gene matches: 8. The CDR3 has 15 amino acids. Looked up from germline, CDR1 is DFQATT and CDR2 is SNEGSKA (reference sequence). CDR3 coding DNA: TGCAGTGCTAGAGGCGCGGACAGGTCGGCCGGGGAGCTGTTTTTT. Translated, it gives CSARGADRSAGELFF.

This clonotype has more than one count but fewer than ten. The chain links TRBV7-9 to TRBJ1-5; maybe TRBD1 (6 bases). The CDR3 has 15 amino acids. Germline V CDR1 and CDR2: SEHNR, FQNEAQ (reference sequence). Trimming left V 4 bases short and J 1 base short, with 11 bases between. This chain's CDR3 is CASSSGGPSNQPQHF. The DNA of the CDR3 is TGTGCCAGCAGCTCGGGGGGGCCAAGCAATCAGCCCCAGCATTTT.

This clonotype was found a few times. V usage is TRBV24-1 and J usage is TRBJ2-3, with D hard to call. Per the germline V gene, CDR1 is KGHDR and CDR2 is SFDVKD. The V and J ends lost 6 bases and 4 bases respectively, with 10 bases between them. This CDR3 has 13 amino acids. The CDR3 nucleotides are TGTGCCACCAGTCTCGACGGGCCAGATACGCAGTATTTT. Translated: CATSLDGPDTQYF.

The rearrangement links TRBV4-1 to TRBJ2-1; D ambiguous. Looked up from germline, CDR1 is MGHRA and CDR2 is YSYEKL. V lost 0 bases to trimming and J lost 2 bases, with 17 bases between them. The CDR3 runs to 18 residues. CDR3 bases: TGCGCCAGCAGCCAAGAAACGGTGGTAGGGATAACCTACAATGAGCAGTTCTTC. This sequence encodes CASSQETVVGITYNEQFF.

This clonotype was counted at least ten times. The CDR3 sequence is CSAIRAGANVLTF. The CDR3 nucleotides read TGCAGTGCTATCAGGGCCGGGGCCAACGTCCTGACTTTC. The chain employs TRBV20-1 and TRBJ2-6, with D possibly TRBD1 on 5 matching bases. Per germline, CDR1 DFQATT and CDR2 SNEGSKA (reference sequence). The V gene lost 4 bases and the J gene lost 4 bases, with 8 bases spanning the gap. The CDR3 consists of 13 residues.

This clonotype was found a few times. The chain employs TRBV29-1 and TRBJ2-1; 8 positions match TRBD2. The V segment lost 7 bases and the J segment 6 bases; nucleotides outside the gene matches: 5. The CDR3 sequence is 12 residues long. The germline V gene has CDR1 SQVTM and CDR2 ANQGSEA. The CDR3 DNA sequence: TGCAGCGACGGGGGGGCCTCCAATGAGCAGTTCTTC. It codes for CSDGGASNEQFF.

CDR3 DNA: TGTGCCAGCAGTCACTTACAGACTAGCGGGGGGGCCAGGGAGCAGTTCTTC. Encoded protein: CASSHLQTSGGAREQFF. The chain recombines TRBV12-3 or TRBV12-4 with TRBJ2-1; 14 positions match TRBD2. This CDR3 spans 17 amino acids. J lost 10 bases, V lost 5 bases, and 13 bases had no gene match.

This clonotype was picked up a small number of times. The chain employs TRBV4-2 and TRBJ2-7, with 8 bases that match TRBD2. V shed 0 bases, J shed 6 bases, and the junction held 10 bases outside the gene matches. The CDR3 runs to 16 residues. Germline V CDR1 and CDR2: LGHNA, YNFKEQ. The CDR3 is CASSQDRGTSSGEQYF. The CDR3 region has the DNA TGTGCCAGCAGCCAAGATCGGGGGACTAGTTCGGGCGAGCAGTACTTC.

The V call is TRBV12-5, the J call TRBJ2-1, with D perhaps matching TRBD2 (5 bases). The CDR3 runs 14 residues. Looked up from germline, CDR1 is LGHNT and CDR2 is FRNRAP. The V end lost 7 bases, the J end lost 6 bases, and 16 bases lay between the germline ends. Here the CDR3 DNA reads TGTGCTAGTGCCCGGGGTCCGAGCACCAATGAGCAGTTCTTC. Residues: CASARGPSTNEQFF.

The table lists this clonotype with a few counts. The chain carries TRBV28 and TRBJ2-3, with D uncertain. The CDR3 runs to 12 residues. V was trimmed by 7 bases and J by 5 bases, leaving 10 bases between them. The V gene's germline CDR1 is MDHEN and CDR2 SYDVKM. The CDR3 loop reads CASTPGKDTQYF. CDR3 DNA sequence: TGTGCCAGCACCCCGGGTAAAGATACGCAGTATTTT. Supplemented by reference TRBV28 and TRBJ2-3, the full variable domain reads DVKVTQSSRYLVKRTGEKVFLECVQDMDHENMFWYRQDPGLGLRLIYFSYDVKMKEKGDIPEGYSVSREKKERFSLILESASTNQTSMYLCASTPGKDTQYFGPGTRLTVL.

The chain is built from TRBV3-1 and TRBJ1-1; D ambiguous. The CDR3 spans 15 residues. Trimming removed 0 bases from V and 1 base from J, with 9 bases in between. Germline V gene lookup returns CDR1 LGHDT and CDR2 YNNKEL (reference sequence). The CDR3 coding sequence is TGTGCCAGCAGCCAAGATTGGGCCAGGAACACTGAAGCTTTCTTT. Protein product: CASSQDWARNTEAFF.

The V gene is TRBV20-1, the J gene TRBJ2-7; no clear D gene. V was clipped by 6 bases and J by 2 bases, with 17 bases between them. The CDR3 has 14 amino acids. Germline CDR1 is DFQATT and CDR2 is SNEGSKA (reference sequence). The CDR3 protein is CSAPPPSGAYEQYF. CDR3 nucleotides: TGCAGTGCCCCCCCTCCCTCCGGTGCCTACGAGCAGTACTTC.

This chain uses TRBV5-1 with TRBJ2-7; D possibly corresponds to TRBD2 (5 bases). This CDR3 contains 15 residues. The germline V and J ends were trimmed by 4 bases and 2 bases, with 16 bases remaining between them. Germline lookup yields CDR1 SGHRS and CDR2 YFSETQ. CDR3 amino acids: CASSPGSTDTYEQYF. In nucleotides, the CDR3 is TGCGCCAGCAGCCCGGGGAGCACAGACACCTACGAGCAGTACTTC. The whole variable domain, filled in from reference TRBV5-1 and TRBJ2-7, reads KAGVTQTPRYLIKTRGQQVTLSCSPISGHRSVSWYQQTPGQGLQFLFEYFSETQRNKGNFPGRFSGRQFSNSRSEMNVSTLELGDSALYLCASSPGSTDTYEQYFGPGTRLTVT.

V usage is TRBV5-1 and J usage is TRBJ2-5; D is possibly TRBD1 (7 bases). V lost 4 bases, J lost 5 bases, and 21 bases lay in between. CDR3 length: 16 amino acids. Germline loops: CDR1 SGHRS, CDR2 YFSETQ. The CDR3, as DNA: TGCGCCAGCAGCCCAAACGGAGGGACAGCGGGCGAGACCCAGTACTTC. This gives the protein CASSPNGGTAGETQYF.

J is TRBJ1-2 and V is TRBV5-5; D is unresolved. The CDR3 consists of 13 residues. Germline V lookup: CDR1 SGHKS, CDR2 YYEKEE (reference sequence). V lost 1 base and J lost 5, with 9 bases in between. The CDR3: CASSLLGFYGYTF. CDR3 bases: TGTGCCAGCAGCTTGCTGGGGTTTTATGGCTACACCTTC.

In this sample, this clonotype turned up a few times. The chain has TRBV6-5 and TRBJ1-2; D gene uncertain. The germline V gene encodes CDR1 MNHEY and CDR2 SVGAGI. The V end was cut by 4 bases, the J end by 3 bases, with 18 bases between. This CDR3 spans 16 amino acids. DNA for the CDR3: TGTGCCAGCAGTTCCCGGCGGACCCCAACGGACTATGGCTACACCTTC. It codes for CASSSRRTPTDYGYTF.

DNA of the CDR3: TGCAGCGTTGAAGACAGTTACTCTGGAAACACCATATATTTT. This encodes CSVEDSYSGNTIYF. This rearrangement joins TRBV29-1 to TRBJ1-3; D is uncertain. Germline-derived CDR1 and CDR2 are SQVTM and ANQGSEA. V was cut by 0 bases and J by 0 bases, with 6 bases left in between. The CDR3 runs 14 residues.

V usage is TRBV20-1 and J usage is TRBJ2-5, with a possible D match to TRBD1 (6 bases). V lost 8 bases and J lost 11, with 18 bases in between. Germline-derived CDR1 and CDR2 are DFQATT and SNEGSKA (reference sequence). The CDR3 runs 11 residues. CDR3 sequence reads: CSTGQLGEQYF. In DNA, the CDR3 is TGCAGTACCGGACAGCTCGGAGAGCAGTACTTC.

The sample holds many counts of this clonotype. The chain uses TRBV3-1 and TRBJ2-1; a possible D gene is TRBD1 (5 bases). CDR1 and CDR2 from the germline V gene are LGHDT and YNNKEL (reference sequence). Trimming took 4 bases from V and 7 from J, leaving 14 bases between them. The CDR3 runs to 14 residues. The chain's CDR3 is CASSLRTNRNEQFF. The CDR3 bases are TGTGCCAGCAGCCTCCGGACAAATCGGAATGAGCAGTTCTTC.

This clonotype was detected a few times. V usage is TRBV27 and J usage is TRBJ2-3; 9 positions match TRBD2. Germline loops: CDR1 MNHEY, CDR2 SMNVEV (reference sequence). The junction had 4 bases not matched to a gene; V was cut back by 7 bases and J by 2 bases. This CDR3 contains 14 residues. The CDR3 region has the DNA TGTGCCAGCACCCGACTAGCGGCCACAGATACGCAGTATTTT. It translates to CASTRLAATDTQYF.

CDR3 nucleotides: TGTGCCAGCAGTTATACCGTAGGGAGACCAACGGGAGAGCAGTACTTC. Residues: CASSYTVGRPTGEQYF. V is TRBV7-2 and J is TRBJ2-7; D might be TRBD2 (5 bases). This CDR3 has 16 residues. Trimming cost V 6 bases and J 7 bases, with 25 bases left between them. The germline V gene has CDR1 SGHTA and CDR2 FQGNSA. Combining the CDR3 with reference TRBV7-2 and TRBJ2-7 gives the whole variable domain GAGVSQSPSNKVTEKGKDVELRCDPISGHTALYWYRQSLGQGLEFLIYFQGNSAPDKSGLPSDRFSAERTGGSVSTLTIQRTQQEDSAVYLCASSYTVGRPTGEQYFGPGTRLTVT.

Comments on this clonotype: One junction end does not reproduce the germline sequence, and a read error may be involved. This chain uses TRBV7-2 with TRBJ2-7, with 9 bases fitting TRBD2. The CDR3 sequence is 17 residues long. Germline V lookup: CDR1 SGHTA, CDR2 FQGNSA. CDR3 sequence reads: CAGSLIAGVVTAGEQYF. The CDR3, as DNA: TGTGCCGGCAGCTTAATAGCGGGAGTCGTCACGGCGGGGGAGCAGTACTTC. The whole variable domain, filled in from reference TRBV7-2 and TRBJ2-7, reads GAGVSQSPSNKVTEKGKDVELRCDPISGHTALYWYRQSLGQGLEFLIYFQGNSAPDKSGLPSDRFSAERTGGSVSTLTIQRTQQEDSAVYLCAGSLIAGVVTAGEQYFGPGTRLTVT.

This clonotype was picked up a small number of times. The rearrangement uses TRBV12-3 or TRBV12-4 and TRBJ1-2; D gene uncertain. Trimming stripped 4 bases from V and 8 bases from J, with 11 bases between. This CDR3 region has 12 residues. CDR3 sequence (DNA): TGTGCCAGCAGTTCCGCCGTTGGGGGCTACACCTTC. Amino acid sequence: CASSSAVGGYTF.

V and J are TRBV5-1 and TRBJ2-4; D gene uncertain. CDR1 and CDR2 (germline): SGHRS, YFSETQ. Trimming removed 4 bases from V and 11 bases from J, with 13 bases in between. There are 12 residues in the CDR3. This CDR3 reads CASSPPDPFQYF. The CDR3 DNA is TGCGCCAGCAGCCCGCCGGATCCCTTTCAGTACTTC.

This clonotype turned up a few times. The rearrangement links TRBV3-1 to TRBJ2-6, with no clear D. Germline loops: CDR1 LGHDT, CDR2 YNNKEL (reference sequence). Trimming removed 5 bases from V and 0 bases from J, with 17 bases in between. The CDR3 spans 18 residues. The CDR3 DNA follows: TGTGCCAGCAGCGAACGGACCCTTTCCATCTCTGGGGCCAACGTCCTGACTTTC. As protein: CASSERTLSISGANVLTF.